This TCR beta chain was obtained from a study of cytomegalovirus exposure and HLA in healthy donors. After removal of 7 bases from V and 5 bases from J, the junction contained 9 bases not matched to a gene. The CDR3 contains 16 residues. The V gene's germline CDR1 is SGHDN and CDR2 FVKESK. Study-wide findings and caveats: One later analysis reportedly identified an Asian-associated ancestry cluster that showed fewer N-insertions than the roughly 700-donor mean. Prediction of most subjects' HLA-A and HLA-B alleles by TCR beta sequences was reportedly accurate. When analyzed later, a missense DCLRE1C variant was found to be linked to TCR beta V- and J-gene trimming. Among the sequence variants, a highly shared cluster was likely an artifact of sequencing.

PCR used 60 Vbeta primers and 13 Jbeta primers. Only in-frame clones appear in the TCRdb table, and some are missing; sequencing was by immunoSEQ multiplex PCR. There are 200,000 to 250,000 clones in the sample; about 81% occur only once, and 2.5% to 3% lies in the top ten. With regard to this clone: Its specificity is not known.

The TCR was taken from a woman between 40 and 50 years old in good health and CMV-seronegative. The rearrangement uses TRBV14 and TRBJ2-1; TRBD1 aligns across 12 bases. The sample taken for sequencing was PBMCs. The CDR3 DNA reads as TGTGCCAGCACCCACGCCGGGACAGGGGGCAACAATGAGCAGTTCTTC. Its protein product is CASTHAGTGGNNEQFF.